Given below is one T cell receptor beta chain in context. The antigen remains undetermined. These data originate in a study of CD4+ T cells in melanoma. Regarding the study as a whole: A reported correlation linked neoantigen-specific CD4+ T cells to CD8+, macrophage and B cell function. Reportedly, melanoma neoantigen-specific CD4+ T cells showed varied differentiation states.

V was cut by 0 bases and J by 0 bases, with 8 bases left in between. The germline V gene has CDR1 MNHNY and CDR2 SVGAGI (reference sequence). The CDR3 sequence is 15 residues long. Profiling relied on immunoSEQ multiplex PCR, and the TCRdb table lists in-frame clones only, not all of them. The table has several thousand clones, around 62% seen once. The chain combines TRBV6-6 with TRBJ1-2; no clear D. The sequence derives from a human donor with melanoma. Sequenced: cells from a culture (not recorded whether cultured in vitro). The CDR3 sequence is CASSYSPGANYGYTF. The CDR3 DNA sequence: TGTGCCAGCAGTTACTCGCCTGGAGCTAACTATGGCTACACCTTC.